This record looks at one TCR beta chain sequence and its context. Its matching antigen is unknown. V gave up 7 bases and J gave up 2 bases, with 9 bases separating them. Germline values: CDR1 SNHLY, CDR2 FYNNEI. The length of the CDR3 is 14 residues. The record originates from a study of regulatory T cells in long-lasting Graves disease. General observations from the study: When disease was persistent, TRBV28, TRBJ1-2 and TRBJ2-5 were the favored segments. Analysis covered peripheral blood alone, not thyroid tissue. Persistent Graves' patients showed less TCR diversity than newly diagnosed patients showed.

This sample's time point: persistent/refractory GD, antithyroid drugs over 5 years with positive TRAb. PBMCs were the source of the RNA used for TCR sequencing. To make TCR beta libraries, researchers used iRepertoire HTBI primers and Arm-PCR of CDR3 regions. Original handling: Sequenced samples collectively carried some 60 TRBV and some 15 TRBJ segments. In TCRdb, the multiplex PCR reads were re-called with MiXCR into one record per CDR3 protein. The V and J calls here are based on TCRdb, not the publication. The sample holds 350,000 to 450,000 distinct CDR3 sequences, 20% to 25% seen once. The clonotype originates from a woman aged 40-49 years with Graves disease. The chain uses TRBV2 and TRBJ2-6, with D perhaps matching TRBD1 (6 bases). The sequenced sample was peripheral blood mononuclear cells (PBMCs), obtained when the disease was refractory, from a patient treated with antithyroid drugs. The DNA of the CDR3 is TGTGCCAGCACTAACAGGGCTGGGGCCAACGTCCTGACTTTC. Residues: CASTNRAGANVLTF.